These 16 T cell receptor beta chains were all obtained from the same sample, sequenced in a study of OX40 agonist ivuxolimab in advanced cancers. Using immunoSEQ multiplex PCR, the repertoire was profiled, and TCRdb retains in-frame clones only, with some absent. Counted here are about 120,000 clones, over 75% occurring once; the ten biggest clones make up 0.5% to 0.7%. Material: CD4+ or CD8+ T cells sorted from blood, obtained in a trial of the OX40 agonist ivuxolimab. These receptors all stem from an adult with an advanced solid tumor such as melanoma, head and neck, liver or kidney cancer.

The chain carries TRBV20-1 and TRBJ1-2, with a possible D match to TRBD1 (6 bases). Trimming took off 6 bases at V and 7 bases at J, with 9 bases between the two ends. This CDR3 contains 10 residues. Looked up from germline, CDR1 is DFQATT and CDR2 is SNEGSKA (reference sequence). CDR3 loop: CSAQDSGYTF. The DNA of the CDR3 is TGCAGTGCCCAGGACAGTGGCTACACCTTC.

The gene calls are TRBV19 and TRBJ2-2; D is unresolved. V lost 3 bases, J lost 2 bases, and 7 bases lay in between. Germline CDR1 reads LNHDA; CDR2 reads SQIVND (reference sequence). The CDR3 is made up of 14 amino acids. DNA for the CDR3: TGTGCCAGTAGTATCTACAGAAACACCGGGGAGCTGTTTTTT. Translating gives CASSIYRNTGELFF. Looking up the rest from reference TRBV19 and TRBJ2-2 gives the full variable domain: DGGITQSPKYLFRKEGQNVTLSCEQNLNHDAMYWYRQDPGQGLRLIYYSQIVNDFQKGDIAEGYSVSREKKESFPLTVTSAQKNPTAFYLCASSIYRNTGELFFGEGSRLTVL.

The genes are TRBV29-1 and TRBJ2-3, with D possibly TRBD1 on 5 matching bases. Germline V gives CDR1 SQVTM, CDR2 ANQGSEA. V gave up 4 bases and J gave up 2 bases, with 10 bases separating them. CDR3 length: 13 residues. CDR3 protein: CSVVGQSTDTQYF. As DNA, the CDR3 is TGCAGCGTTGTGGGGCAGTCCACAGATACGCAGTATTTT.

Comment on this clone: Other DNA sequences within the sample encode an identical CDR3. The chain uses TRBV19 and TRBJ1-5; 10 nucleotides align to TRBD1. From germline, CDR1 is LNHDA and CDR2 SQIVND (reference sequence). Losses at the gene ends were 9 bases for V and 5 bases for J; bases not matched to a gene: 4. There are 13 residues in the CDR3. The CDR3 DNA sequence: TGTGCCAGCACCGGGACAGGGGATCAGCCCCAGCATTTT. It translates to CASTGTGDQPQHF.

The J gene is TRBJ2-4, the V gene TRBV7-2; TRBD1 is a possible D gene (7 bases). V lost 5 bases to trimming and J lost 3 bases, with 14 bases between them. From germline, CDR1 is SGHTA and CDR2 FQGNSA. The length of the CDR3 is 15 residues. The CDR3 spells CASSPGDSFKNIQYF. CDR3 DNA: TGTGCCAGCAGCCCGGGGGACAGCTTCAAAAACATTCAGTACTTC.

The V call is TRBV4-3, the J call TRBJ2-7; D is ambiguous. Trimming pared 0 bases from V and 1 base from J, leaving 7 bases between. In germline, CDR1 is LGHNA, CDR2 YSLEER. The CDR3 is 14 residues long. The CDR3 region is CASSQEQQSYEQYF. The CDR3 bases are TGCGCCAGCAGCCAAGAACAACAGTCCTACGAGCAGTACTTC.

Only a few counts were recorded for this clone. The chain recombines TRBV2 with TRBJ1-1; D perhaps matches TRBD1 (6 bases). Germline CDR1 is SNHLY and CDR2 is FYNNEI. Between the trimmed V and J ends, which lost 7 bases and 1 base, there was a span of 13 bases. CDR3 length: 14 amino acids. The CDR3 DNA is TGTGCCAGCATGACAGGCAGGGAGAACACTGAAGCTTTCTTT. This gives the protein CASMTGRENTEAFF.

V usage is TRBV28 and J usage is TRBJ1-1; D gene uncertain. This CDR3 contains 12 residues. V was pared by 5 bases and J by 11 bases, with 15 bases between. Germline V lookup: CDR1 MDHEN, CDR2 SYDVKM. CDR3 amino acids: CASSPGFRGAFF. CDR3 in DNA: TGTGCCAGCAGTCCTGGATTTCGAGGGGCTTTCTTT.

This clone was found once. The chain's CDR3 is CASSLPGQPDGYTF. Here the CDR3 DNA reads TGTGCCAGCAGTTTACCCGGGCAGCCGGATGGCTACACCTTC. The V gene is TRBV28, the J gene TRBJ1-2; no reliable D call. This CDR3 has 14 residues. V gave up 2 bases and J gave up 6 bases, with 13 bases separating them. Looked up from germline, CDR1 is MDHEN and CDR2 is SYDVKM.

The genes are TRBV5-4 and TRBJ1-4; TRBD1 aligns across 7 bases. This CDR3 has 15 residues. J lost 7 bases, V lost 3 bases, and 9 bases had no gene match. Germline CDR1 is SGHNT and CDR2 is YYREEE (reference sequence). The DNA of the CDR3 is TGTGCCAGCAGCTCAGGACAGGAAAACCCTGAAAAACTGTTTTTT. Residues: CASSSGQENPEKLFF.

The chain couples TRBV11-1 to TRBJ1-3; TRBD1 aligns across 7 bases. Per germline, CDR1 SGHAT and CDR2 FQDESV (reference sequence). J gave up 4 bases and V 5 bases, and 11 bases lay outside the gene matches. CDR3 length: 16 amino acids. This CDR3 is CASSPRTGASGNTIYF. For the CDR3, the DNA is TGTGCCAGCAGCCCCCGGACAGGAGCTTCCGGAAACACCATATATTTT.

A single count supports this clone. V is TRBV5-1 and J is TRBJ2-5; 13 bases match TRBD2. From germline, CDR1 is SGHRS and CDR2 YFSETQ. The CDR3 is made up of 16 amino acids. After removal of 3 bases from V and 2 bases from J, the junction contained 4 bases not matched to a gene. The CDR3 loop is CASSSLTSGGQETQYF. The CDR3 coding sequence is TGCGCCAGCAGCTCCTTGACTAGCGGGGGGCAAGAGACCCAGTACTTC.

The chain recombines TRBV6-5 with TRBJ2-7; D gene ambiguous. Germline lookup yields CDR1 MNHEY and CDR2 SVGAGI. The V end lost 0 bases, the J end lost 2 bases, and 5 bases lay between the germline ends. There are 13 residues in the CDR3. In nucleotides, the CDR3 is TGTGCCAGCAGTTACTCCTATCCCTACGAGCAGTACTTC. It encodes CASSYSYPYEQYF.

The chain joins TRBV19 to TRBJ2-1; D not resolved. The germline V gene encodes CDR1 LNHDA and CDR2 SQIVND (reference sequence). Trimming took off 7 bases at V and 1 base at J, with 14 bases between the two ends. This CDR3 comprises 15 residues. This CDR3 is CASTSSISSYNEQFF. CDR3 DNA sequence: TGTGCCAGTACCAGCAGCATCTCATCCTACAATGAGCAGTTCTTC.

CDR3 amino acids: CASSPDRGRYEQYF. The CDR3 DNA reads as TGTGCCAGCAGTCCTGACAGGGGCAGGTACGAGCAGTACTTC. The chain uses TRBV6-6 and TRBJ2-7; 8 bases align to TRBD1. CDR3 length equals 14 residues. V shed 5 bases, J shed 4 bases, and the junction held 7 bases outside the gene matches. Germline V gives CDR1 MNHNY, CDR2 SVGAGI (reference sequence).

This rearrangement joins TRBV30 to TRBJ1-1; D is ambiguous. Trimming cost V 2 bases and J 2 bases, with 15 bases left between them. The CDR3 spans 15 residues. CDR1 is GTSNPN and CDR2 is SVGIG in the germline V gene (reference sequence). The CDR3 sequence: CAWSPHSYPNTEAFF. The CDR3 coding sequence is TGTGCCTGGAGTCCACACTCATACCCAAACACTGAAGCTTTCTTT.